This T cell receptor beta chain was sequenced for a study of blood T cell repertoires in COVID-19. On the study more broadly: COVID-19 samples from acute and convalescent phases originated in the United States, Italy and Spain. From T cells, B-cell-depleted T cells, or PBMCs came the material, which was cDNA or gDNA.

It was during active infection that Seattle patients were enrolled and then longitudinally followed. In the authors' workflow: Reference gene primer amplification gave nucleated cell count estimates. Produced via immunoSEQ multiplex PCR; TCRdb's table is partial and in-frame only. V, J and clone size were drawn from that table, and D and trimming were deduced from the DNA. The sample has about 210,000 clones, approximately 80% seen once. Germline values: CDR1 LGHDT, CDR2 YNNKEL (reference sequence). This CDR3 comprises 14 residues. V was pared by 3 bases and J by 1 base, with 9 bases between. Sequenced input: peripheral blood. The clonotype comes from a woman aged 80 or over with COVID-19, enrolled during active disease. This chain links TRBV3-1 (or the pseudogene TRBV3-2) with TRBJ1-1; no definite D call. The chain's CDR3 is CASSHPEGNTEAFF. The CDR3 DNA reads TGTGCCAGCAGCCATCCGGAGGGGAACACTGAAGCTTTCTTT.